The rows below give T cell receptor beta chains drawn from one sample of a study of blood T cell repertoires in COVID-19. The table came from immunoSEQ multiplex PCR; TCRdb's copy has only in-frame clones and leaves some out. The sample shows 30,000 to 35,000 clones, about 82% of them seen only once. Sequences were obtained from peripheral blood. These TCRs come from an elderly man with active COVID-19. Each CDR3 is given with its conserved first and last residue. The D gene is left open where the match is weak. The size field is filled for only some rows; it gives once, few, many or a size class.

V gene	clone size	D gene	J gene	CDR3 length	CDR3 DNA	CDR3 protein
TRBV15	-	-	TRBJ2-3	15	TGTGCCACCAGCAGAGATCTGGGCAGTATAGATACGCAGTATTTT	CATSRDLGSIDTQYF
TRBV14	-	-	TRBJ2-3	15	TGTGCCAGCAGCCGGGAGGGACAAAACACAGATACGCAGTATTTT	CASSREGQNTDTQYF
TRBV27	-	TRBD1	TRBJ2-7	17	TGTGCCAGCAGTAAGGGACAGGGGGCCCCAGGGAGCTACGAGCAGTACTTC	CASSKGQGAPGSYEQYF
TRBV21-1	once	-	TRBJ1-5	14	TGTGCCAGCAGGCCGGGACAGGGGAATCAGCCCCAGCATTTT	CASRPGQGNQPQHF
TRBV5-1	few	-	TRBJ1-1	14	TGCGCCAGCAGCTTTGGTGGGGGCTTCACTGAAGCTTTCTTT	CASSFGGGFTEAFF
TRBV2	once	TRBD1	TRBJ2-7	14	TGTGCCAGTCTTAAACAGGGGAGCTCCTACGAGCAGTACTTC	CASLKQGSSYEQYF
TRBV6-5	-	TRBD1	TRBJ1-2	14	TGTGCCAGCAGTTCGGACAGGGGGCGCAATGGCTACACCTTC	CASSSDRGRNGYTF
TRBV9	-	-	TRBJ2-3	15	TGTGCCAGCAGCGTAGTGGGGGCTTGGACAGATACGCAGTATTTT	CASSVVGAWTDTQYF
TRBV19	-	-	TRBJ1-2	13	TGTGCCAGTAACACAGGTCCTGGGTTGGGCTACACCTTC	CASNTGPGLGYTF
TRBV7-7	once	TRBD1	TRBJ1-3	15	TGTGCCAGCAGCTTAGGGACAGGGGCTGGAAACACCATATATTTT	CASSLGTGAGNTIYF
TRBV10-3	-	-	TRBJ2-7	14	TGTGCCATCAGTGAGCCAGGGTTCCGCTACGAGCAGTACTTC	CAISEPGFRYEQYF
TRBV4-3	-	-	TRBJ2-3	16	TGCGCCAGCAGCCAGTTCGGGACTGGAGGCACAGATACGCAGTATTTT	CASSQFGTGGTDTQYF
TRBV19	-	-	TRBJ2-3	14	TGTGCCAGTAGTCCCTTGGGCAGCACAGATACGCAGTATTTT	CASSPLGSTDTQYF
TRBV9	-	TRBD2	TRBJ2-1	16	TGTGCCAGCAGCGCGGGAGCGGGGGGCCCTTACAATGAGCAGTTCTTC	CASSAGAGGPYNEQFF
TRBV7-8	-	TRBD1	TRBJ1-6	15	TGTGCCAGCAGCTGGGGACAGTCCTATAATTCACCCCTCCACTTT	CASSWGQSYNSPLHF
TRBV4-3	-	-	TRBJ1-1	14	TGCGCCAGCAGCCAAAAGGACGGAGGCACTGAAGCTTTCTTT	CASSQKDGGTEAFF
TRBV5-4	-	TRBD1	TRBJ1-2	14	TGTGCCAGCAGCTCGGGGGACAGGGTGGGAGGCTACACCTTC	CASSSGDRVGGYTF
TRBV6-6	once	TRBD1	TRBJ1-1	15	TGTGCCAGCAGTTACCACAGGGGAGGCGGCACTGAAGCTTTCTTT	CASSYHRGGGTEAFF
TRBV5-1	few	TRBD2	TRBJ2-2	17	TGCGCCAGCAGCTTACTAGCGGGGGCCGCGGAGGGCGGGGAGCTGTTTTTT	CASSLLAGAAEGGELFF
TRBV9	-	TRBD1	TRBJ2-5	17	TGTGCCAGCAGCGTCTTGGGACAGGGGGCTGTTGGGGAGACCCAGTACTTC	CASSVLGQGAVGETQYF
TRBV20-1	once	-	TRBJ2-3	13	TGCAGTGCTAGTGGGTTAGCGGTTGATACGCAGTATTTT	CSASGLAVDTQYF
TRBV10-3	-	-	TRBJ1-2	13	TGTGCCATCAGTGAGTCGAGGAACGGTGGCTACACCTTC	CAISESRNGGYTF
TRBV12-3/TRBV12-4	-	-	TRBJ1-6	13	TGTGCCAGCACCGGGACAAGGAATTCACCCCTCCACTTT	CASTGTRNSPLHF
TRBV7-2	medium-sized	TRBD1	TRBJ1-2	10	TGTGCCAGCGCCAGGGGGGTCTACACCTTC	CASARGVYTF
TRBV10-3	-	-	TRBJ1-2	14	TGTGCCATCAGTGAGGTTCAGGGGCCCTATGGCTACACCTTC	CAISEVQGPYGYTF
TRBV18	-	TRBD1	TRBJ1-2	15	TGTGCCAGCTCACCCACGACAGGGGGTGACTATGGCTACACCTTC	CASSPTTGGDYGYTF
TRBV19	-	-	TRBJ2-3	13	TGTGCCAGTAGCCGACTGGGCACAGATACGCAGTATTTT	CASSRLGTDTQYF
TRBV5-1	-	-	TRBJ2-5	16	TGCGCCAGCAGCTGGGGTCTGGCGGGGGCCCAAGAGACCCAGTACTTC	CASSWGLAGAQETQYF
TRBV11-2	-	TRBD2	TRBJ2-5	17	TGTGCCAGCAGCTTAGCCCCGCAAGCGGGGGGGCTTGAGACCCAGTACTTC	CASSLAPQAGGLETQYF
TRBV2	few	-	TRBJ1-2	16	TGTGCCAGCAGTGAAGAGGGGAAGATCTTTGACTATGGCTACACCTTC	CASSEEGKIFDYGYTF
TRBV6-1	-	-	TRBJ1-2	14	TGTGCCAGCAGTGAAAACCGTCAGGGTGGCGGCTACACCTTC	CASSENRQGGGYTF
TRBV6-5	once	-	TRBJ1-4	14	TGTGCCAGCAGAAAGGCCAGGGAAGGTGAAAAACTGTTTTTT	CASRKAREGEKLFF
TRBV4-3	few	TRBD1	TRBJ1-1	13	TGCGCCAGCAGCCTGACAGGGCGGACTGAAGCTTTCTTT	CASSLTGRTEAFF
TRBV4-1	few	-	TRBJ1-2	14	TGCGCCAGCAGCCAAAACAGGCTGAACTATGGCTACACCTTC	CASSQNRLNYGYTF
TRBV14	-	-	TRBJ2-7	14	TGTGCCAGCAGCCAACTCGGGGACTTAGGTGGGCCGTACTTC	CASSQLGDLGGPYF
TRBV2	-	-	TRBJ1-2	15	TGTGCCAGCAGTGAAGCGCTTCTTCTGCGGTATGGCTACACCTTC	CASSEALLLRYGYTF
TRBV23-1	-	-	TRBJ1-2	17	TGCGCCAGCAGTCATTTACCCCCAGGGGAACCTAACTATGGCTACACCTTC	CASSHLPPGEPNYGYTF
TRBV5-5	-	-	TRBJ2-5	11	TGTGCCAGCAGCCCGTTGGAGACCCAGTACTTC	CASSPLETQYF
TRBV11-2	-	TRBD2	TRBJ2-1	16	TGTGCCAGCAGCTTAGGCGGGGGGCTCTCCTACAATGAGCAGTTCTTC	CASSLGGGLSYNEQFF
TRBV11-1	-	-	TRBJ1-1	12	TGTGCCAGCAGCTTACCCGGGTTGAAAGCTTTCTTT	CASSLPGLKAFF
TRBV18	-	-	TRBJ2-5	14	TGTGCCAGCTCACCACGGGCCAGAGAAGAGACCCAGTACTTC	CASSPRAREETQYF
TRBV10-3	once	TRBD1	TRBJ1-1	12	TGTGCCTCAGCAAGGGGGCTAGAGGAAGCTTTCTTT	CASARGLEEAFF
TRBV3-1/TRBV3-2	-	TRBD1	TRBJ1-6	18	TGTGCCAGCAGCCAAGATTCAGGGGGAGGCTCCTATAATTCACCCCTCCACTTT	CASSQDSGGGSYNSPLHF
TRBV27	-	-	TRBJ2-7	16	TGTGCCAGCAGTATCCGAGCCTCCTTGAGCTCCTACGAGCAGTACTTC	CASSIRASLSSYEQYF
TRBV30	-	-	TRBJ2-1	13	TGTGCCTGGAGCAGGGGGGCCTACAATGAGCAGTTCTTC	CAWSRGAYNEQFF
TRBV19	-	-	TRBJ1-3	13	TGTGCCAGTAGAGACAGTCCAGGGGACACCATATATTTT	CASRDSPGDTIYF
TRBV12-3/TRBV12-4	-	-	TRBJ1-2	12	TGTGCCAGCAGTTCCGGCGGCTATGGCTACACCTTC	CASSSGGYGYTF
TRBV19	-	-	TRBJ1-2	12	TGTGCCAGTAGTGTCTCAGGGTATGGCTACACCTTC	CASSVSGYGYTF